The 29 T cell receptor beta chains reported below all come from one sample, sequenced in a study of CD8 T cells in ankylosing spondylitis. Study-wide findings and caveats: In ankylosing spondylitis blood, a motif of eight highly homologous TCR beta variants appeared characteristic.

These TCRs' antigens remain unknown. MiXCR, applied by TCRdb to the 5' RACE reads, yields one record per CDR3 protein. This table holds 350,000 to 550,000 distinct CDR3 sequences, roughly 26% found once. The source material was blood, either unsorted or a sorted T cell fraction (not recorded which). Every receptor here comes from a male donor with ankylosing spondylitis.

CDR3: CASSLSGDLNEQYF. For the CDR3, the DNA is TGCGCCAGCAGTTTGAGCGGCGACTTGAACGAGCAGTACTTC. V usage is TRBV10-1 and J usage is TRBJ2-7, with a weak D call TRBD2 (5 bases). This CDR3 contains 14 residues. The V gene lost 5 bases and the J gene lost 5 bases, with 16 bases spanning the gap. The germline V gene has CDR1 WNHNN and CDR2 SYGVQD (reference sequence).

The chain has TRBV30 and TRBJ1-1, with TRBD1 as a possible D gene (5 bases). Germline CDR1 reads GTSNPN; CDR2 reads SVGIG (reference sequence). CDR3 length: 15 residues. V was cut by 4 bases and J by 0 bases, with 15 bases left in between. The CDR3 protein is CAWTPGLGVNTEAFF. DNA of the CDR3: TGTGCCTGGACCCCGGGGCTCGGGGTGAACACTGAAGCTTTCTTT.

This chain links TRBV20-1 with TRBJ2-2, with 10 bases fitting TRBD1. Germline CDR1 and CDR2: DFQATT and SNEGSKA (reference sequence). J gave up 6 bases and V 7 bases, and 11 bases lay outside the gene matches. CDR3 size: 15 residues. The CDR3: CSVRLTGTGAGELFF. The CDR3 coding sequence is TGCAGTGTCCGCCTTACCGGGACAGGGGCCGGGGAGCTGTTTTTT.

The chain has TRBV5-8 and TRBJ2-7; D unclear. CDR3 length equals 13 residues. The V and J ends lost 2 bases and 0 bases respectively, with 6 bases between them. Germline V CDR1 and CDR2: SGHTS, YDEGEE. Here the CDR3 reads CASSFESSYEQYV. Written as DNA, the CDR3 is TGTGCCAGCAGCTTCGAAAGCTCCTACGAGCAGTACGTC.

The chain uses TRBV10-3 and TRBJ2-7; 8 bases are shared with TRBD2. Germline-derived CDR1 and CDR2 are ENHRY and SYGVKD. With 7 bases clipped from V and 0 bases from J, the junction kept 5 bases outside the gene matches. This CDR3 is 14 amino acids long. CDR3 loop: CAINGGGSSYEQYF. CDR3 nucleotide sequence: TGTGCCATCAACGGGGGGGGCAGCTCCTACGAGCAGTACTTC.

The genes are TRBV11-1 and TRBJ2-1, with D perhaps matching TRBD1 or TRBD2 (5 bases each). The CDR3 is 19 residues long. V lost 0 bases and J lost 7, with 25 bases in between. CDR1 and CDR2 (germline): SGHAT, FQDESV (reference sequence). CDR3 sequence reads: CASSLARALDSPSGNEQFF. The DNA for the CDR3 is TGTGCCAGCAGCTTAGCCCGCGCCCTAGACAGTCCGTCGGGAAATGAGCAGTTCTTC.

The chain joins TRBV29-1 to TRBJ2-7; D is unresolved. Germline V lookup: CDR1 SQVTM, CDR2 ANQGSEA. V was cut by 4 bases and J by 6 bases, with 16 bases left in between. This CDR3 contains 13 residues. The CDR3, as DNA: TGCAGCGTTGCAATCAAAGCTTCGCGCGAGCAGTACTTC. It yields the protein CSVAIKASREQYF.

This clonotype appeared a few times. The genes are TRBV20-1 and TRBJ1-1; TRBD1 is a possible D gene (5 bases). Per the germline V gene, CDR1 is DFQATT and CDR2 is SNEGSKA (reference sequence). This CDR3 is built from 13 residues. Trimming pared 6 bases from V and 3 bases from J, leaving 14 bases between. The CDR3 coding sequence is TGCAGTGCCAGGTCGGGGGGTGACACTGAAGCTTTCTTT. Translating gives CSARSGGDTEAFF.

This sequence joins TRBV20-1 and TRBJ1-5; D gene ambiguous. The CDR3 sequence is 14 residues long. V lost 0 bases to trimming and J lost 5 bases, with 11 bases between them. CDR1 is DFQATT and CDR2 is SNEGSKA in the germline V gene (reference sequence). The CDR3 is CSARDRYFDQPQHF. The CDR3 nucleotides read TGCAGTGCTAGAGATCGTTATTTCGATCAGCCCCAGCATTTT.

This chain uses TRBV9 with TRBJ1-1; 12 bases are a match to TRBD1. V was pared by 3 bases and J by 5 bases, with 8 bases of the junction left unmatched. The CDR3 spans 16 residues. CDR1 and CDR2 from the germline V gene are SGDLS and YYNGEE. The CDR3 region is CASSEGTGGVGTEAFF. The CDR3 region has the DNA TGTGCCAGCAGCGAGGGGACAGGGGGCGTTGGGACTGAAGCTTTCTTT.

The genes are TRBV5-5 and TRBJ2-5; TRBD2 might be the D (6 bases). This CDR3 is built from 14 residues. CDR1 is SGHKS and CDR2 is YYEKEE in the germline V gene (reference sequence). V was pared by 5 bases and J by 4 bases, with 15 bases between. The CDR3: CASRTRLVGETQYF. CDR3 sequence (DNA): TGTGCCAGCAGAACCCGACTAGTAGGAGAGACCCAGTACTTC.

The chain recombines TRBV25-1 with TRBJ1-1; no firm D call. Germline assignment: CDR1 MGHDK and CDR2 SYGVNS. The CDR3 runs to 13 residues. V lost 2 bases and J lost 6, with 10 bases in between. The CDR3 coding sequence is TGTGCCAGCAGTGAACGGTCTAGCGCTGAAGCTTTCTTT. It encodes CASSERSSAEAFF.

This chain connects TRBV7-7 to TRBJ2-1; 12 nucleotides agree with TRBD2. Per the germline V gene, CDR1 is SSHAT and CDR2 is FNYEAQ (reference sequence). The CDR3 consists of 16 residues. V lost 5 bases and J lost 8; bases outside the gene matches: 10. DNA for the CDR3: TGTGCCAGCAGCCGGGGACTAGCGGGTGGAGGGGATGAGCAGTTCTTC. Its protein is CASSRGLAGGGDEQFF.

The chain has TRBV6-2 or TRBV6-3 and TRBJ2-1; D is unclear. Between the trimmed V and J ends, which lost 2 bases and 9 bases, there was a span of 11 bases. The CDR3 covers 13 residues. Germline V gene lookup returns CDR1 MNHEY and CDR2 SVGEGT. The CDR3 bases are TGTGCCAGCAGTTACCCCCCGGTCCCTGAGCAGTTCTTC. Protein: CASSYPPVPEQFF.

The chain couples TRBV2 to TRBJ1-1, with D perhaps TRBD1 (5 bases). The ends were cut back, 8 bases at V and 11 bases at J, with 15 bases in the middle. The length of the CDR3 is 11 residues. Germline V gives CDR1 SNHLY, CDR2 FYNNEI. CDR3 sequence reads: CASGNGGGAFF. For the CDR3, the DNA is TGTGCCAGCGGGAACGGGGGTGGGGCTTTCTTT.

The chain couples TRBV20-1 to TRBJ2-1; 12 bases match TRBD2. Germline assignment: CDR1 DFQATT and CDR2 SNEGSKA (reference sequence). There are 14 residues in the CDR3. The J segment lost 7 bases and the V segment lost 3 bases, leaving 4 bases of the junction unmatched. CDR3 protein: CSASPSGRGNEQFF. The CDR3 coding sequence is TGCAGTGCTAGTCCTAGCGGGAGGGGTAATGAGCAGTTCTTC.

A few counts support this clonotype. The chain joins TRBV7-9 to TRBJ2-3; D remains ambiguous. The germline V and J ends were trimmed by 2 bases and 0 bases, with 12 bases remaining between them. The CDR3 consists of 16 residues. Germline loops: CDR1 SEHNR, CDR2 FQNEAQ (reference sequence). The CDR3 is CASSLRGGTSTDTQYF. The CDR3 bases are TGTGCCAGCAGCTTACGTGGCGGAACCAGCACAGATACGCAGTATTTT. The complete variable domain, with remaining parts taken from reference TRBV7-9 and TRBJ2-3, reads DTGVSQNPRHKITKRGQNVTFRCDPISEHNRLYWYRQTLGQGPEFLTYFQNEAQLEKSRLLSDRFSAERPKGSFSTLEIQRTEQGDSAMYLCASSLRGGTSTDTQYFGPGTRLTVL.

V is TRBV7-8 and J is TRBJ2-3, with unresolved D. Germline assignment: CDR1 SGHVS and CDR2 FQNEAQ. CDR3 size: 12 residues. The germline V and J ends were trimmed by 7 bases and 6 bases, with 11 bases remaining between them. The DNA for the CDR3 is TGTGCCAGCACCGCTTATAAGGATACGCAGTATTTT. Its translation: CASTAYKDTQYF.

The chain has TRBV5-5 and TRBJ1-2; the match to TRBD1 covers 12 bases. This CDR3 is built from 17 residues. The junction had 7 bases not matched to a gene; V was cut back by 1 base and J by 3 bases. Germline V gives CDR1 SGHKS, CDR2 YYEKEE (reference sequence). The CDR3 DNA sequence: TGTGCCAGCAGCTTGTACGGGACAGGGGGCGCGGACTATGGCTACACCTTC. Protein product: CASSLYGTGGADYGYTF. Using reference TRBV5-5 and TRBJ1-2 for the parts outside the CDR3, the full variable domain is DAGVTQSPTHLIKTRGQQVTLRCSPISGHKSVSWYQQVLGQGPQFIFQYYEKEERGRGNFPDRFSARQFPNYSSELNVNALLLGDSALYLCASSLYGTGGADYGYTFGSGTRLTVV.

The chain is built from TRBV7-6 and TRBJ1-2, with a tentative D call TRBD1 (6 bases). From germline, CDR1 is SGHVS and CDR2 FNYEAQ. V was trimmed by 5 bases and J by 4 bases, leaving 11 bases between them. The CDR3 sequence is 13 residues long. CDR3 sequence (DNA): TGTGCCAGCAGCGCAGGGGCGACCTATGGCTACACCTTC. Translation: CASSAGATYGYTF.

This clonotype was counted a few times. The chain carries TRBV12-3 or TRBV12-4 and TRBJ2-2; D remains ambiguous. This CDR3 is built from 13 residues. V lost 2 bases, J lost 6 bases, and 7 bases lay in between. The DNA of the CDR3 is TGTGCCAGCAGTTTACGAGAGTCCGGGGAGCTGTTTTTT. It encodes CASSLRESGELFF.

This clonotype was seen more than once but under ten times. V gene TRBV27 combines with J gene TRBJ2-2; D call uncertain. Trimming stripped 6 bases from V and 2 bases from J, with 10 bases between. Per the germline V gene, CDR1 is MNHEY and CDR2 is SMNVEV (reference sequence). The CDR3 totals 14 residues. As DNA, the CDR3 is TGTGCCAGCAGAAAGAACCTAAACACCGGGGAGCTGTTTTTT. Its protein is CASRKNLNTGELFF.

The CDR3 reads CASSGSISGQQETQYF. CDR3 DNA: TGTGCCAGCAGCGGGTCGATTAGCGGGCAGCAAGAGACCCAGTACTTC. This chain links TRBV2 with TRBJ2-5; 7 bases are shared with TRBD2. The V and J ends lost 6 bases and 2 bases, in that order; junction bases with no gene match: 12. This CDR3 spans 16 amino acids. The germline gives CDR1 SNHLY, CDR2 FYNNEI.

Many counts were recorded for this clonotype. This chain links TRBV12-3 or TRBV12-4 with TRBJ2-3; unclear D gene. V gave up 6 bases and J gave up 4 bases, with 8 bases separating them. The CDR3 consists of 12 residues. The CDR3 region has the DNA TGTGCCAGCAGCTCGTCGCCAGATACGCAGTATTTT. Translating gives CASSSSPDTQYF.

The rearrangement uses TRBV20-1 and TRBJ1-2, with 8 nucleotides matching TRBD1. The junction had 8 bases not matched to a gene; V was cut back by 2 bases and J by 3 bases. CDR1 is DFQATT, CDR2 SNEGSKA, per germline (reference sequence). The CDR3 extends over 15 amino acids. CDR3 sequence (DNA): TGCAGTGCTAGAAAGGGACAGGTCGGATACTATGGCTACACCTTC. As protein: CSARKGQVGYYGYTF.

This sequence joins TRBV3-1 and TRBJ2-1; 7 nucleotides agree with TRBD2. Trimming removed 5 bases from V and 7 bases from J; junction bases left unmatched: 2. Germline CDR1 and CDR2: LGHDT and YNNKEL (reference sequence). The CDR3 sequence is 12 residues long. CDR3: CASSGSGNEQFF. The CDR3, as DNA: TGTGCCAGCAGCGGTAGCGGGAATGAGCAGTTCTTC.

The chain couples TRBV7-9 to TRBJ2-1, with D possibly being TRBD1 (6 bases). CDR3 size: 12 residues. V lost 0 bases and J lost 16, with 13 bases in between. Germline CDR1 is SEHNR and CDR2 is FQNEAQ (reference sequence). Here the CDR3 reads CASSLANRASFF. In DNA, the CDR3 is TGTGCCAGCAGCTTAGCGAACAGGGCCAGCTTCTTC.

The chain has TRBV20-1 and TRBJ2-2; tentative D call: TRBD2 (6 bases). Germline V gene lookup returns CDR1 DFQATT and CDR2 SNEGSKA (reference sequence). V was pared by 5 bases and J by 6 bases, with 16 bases between. CDR3 length equals 14 residues. The CDR3 bases are TGCAGTGCTCCGACTAGAGTGGGTCCCGGGGAGCTGTTTTTT. Its protein product is CSAPTRVGPGELFF.

This clonotype has a single count. The V gene is TRBV7-9, the J gene TRBJ2-2; D gene ambiguous. This CDR3 has 14 amino acids. Trimming cost V 6 bases and J 0 bases, with 8 bases left between them. Germline V lookup: CDR1 SEHNR, CDR2 FQNEAQ (reference sequence). The CDR3 coding sequence is TGTGCCAGCAGAGCAACGGCGAACACCGGGGAGCTGTTTTTT. Amino acid sequence: CASRATANTGELFF.